Sequencing of this TCR beta chain was carried out in a study of identical twins. After template switching added a universal primer site, the resulting cDNA carried unique molecular identifiers. TCRdb used MiXCR to reprocess the 5' RACE reads, holding one entry per CDR3 protein. The table shows 1.5 million to 2 million distinct CDR3 sequences, with about 31% occurring only once. This clonotype has just a few counts. The antigen remains unidentified. CDR1 is DFQATT, CDR2 SNEGSKA, per germline (reference sequence). The CDR3 runs to 14 residues. Study-wide findings and caveats: Instead of following the same donors, the conclusions were based on cross-sectional statistical analysis.

This clonotype was obtained from a newborn girl in good health. The chain recombines TRBV20-1 with TRBJ2-5; 11 bases are a match to TRBD2. Material: cord blood. In DNA form, the CDR3 reads TGCAGCCACGAGACTAGCGGGGAAGGGGAGACCCAGTACTTC. Encoded protein: CSHETSGEGETQYF.